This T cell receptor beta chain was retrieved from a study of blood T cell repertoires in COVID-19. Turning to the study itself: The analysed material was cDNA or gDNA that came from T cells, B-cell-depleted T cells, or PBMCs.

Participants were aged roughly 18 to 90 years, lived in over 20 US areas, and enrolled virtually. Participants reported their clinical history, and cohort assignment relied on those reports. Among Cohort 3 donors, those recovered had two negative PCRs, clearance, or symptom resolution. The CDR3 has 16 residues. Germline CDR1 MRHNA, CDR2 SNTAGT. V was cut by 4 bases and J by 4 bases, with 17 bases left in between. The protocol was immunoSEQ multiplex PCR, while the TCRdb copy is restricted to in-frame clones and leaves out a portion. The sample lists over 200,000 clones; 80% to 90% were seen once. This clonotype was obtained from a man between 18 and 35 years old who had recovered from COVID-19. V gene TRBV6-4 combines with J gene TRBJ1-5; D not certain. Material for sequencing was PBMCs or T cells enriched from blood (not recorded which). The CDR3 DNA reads TGTGCCAGCAGTGGAGACCTACGGGGAGGAAATCAGCCCCAGCATTTT. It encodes CASSGDLRGGNQPQHF.